This T cell receptor beta chain emerged from a study of CD8+CD57+ T cells in acquired aplastic anemia. Overall study findings and caveats: In CD8+ cells, Simpson's diversity showed no significant difference between patients and controls. Patients and controls were found to share approximately 31 CD8+ CDR3 sequences.

V shed 6 bases and J 10 bases; nucleotides not matched to a gene: 6. CDR1 and CDR2 (germline): SNHLY, FYNNEI. The CDR3 contains 13 residues. Worth noting for this clonotype: Its antigen is still unknown.

Both TCR beta VDJ combination and CDR3 sequence profiling were carried out. Genomic DNA was the template for this profiling. TCRdb passed the reads through MiXCR, listing each CDR3 protein once. The sample lists about 270,000 distinct CDR3 sequences, 50% to 70% occurring once. Sequencing was carried out using sorted CD4+, CD8+, or CD8+CD57+ T cells (not recorded which) from PBMCs. The V and J genes are TRBV2 and TRBJ2-1; 10 bases fit TRBD2. The source of this sequence is a human donor with severe aplastic anemia or a healthy control (not recorded which). The DNA for the CDR3 is TGTGCCAGCAGACTAGCGGGAATTGAGGAGCAGTTCTTC. Protein product: CASRLAGIEEQFF.